Each of the 12 T cell receptor beta chains below was sequenced from the same sample in a study of blood T cell repertoires in COVID-19. The protocol was immunoSEQ multiplex PCR, while the TCRdb copy is restricted to in-frame clones and leaves out a portion. The repertoire holds approximately 100,000 clones, approximately 82% seen once, with about 9.4% in the top ten. The sample taken for sequencing was peripheral blood. The receptor set was obtained from a man between 65 and 79 years old with acute or convalescent COVID-19.

This rearrangement joins TRBV4-2 to TRBJ2-7, with D perhaps matching TRBD1 (6 bases). This CDR3 is 17 amino acids long. Germline CDR1 LGHNA, CDR2 YNFKEQ. Trimming took 3 bases from V and 0 from J, leaving 18 bases between them. The CDR3 DNA reads as TGTGCCAGCAGCCATCCCCAACAGGGTGGGGGCTCCTACGAGCAGTACTTC. As protein: CASSHPQQGGGSYEQYF.

V is TRBV2 and J is TRBJ1-1; D perhaps matches TRBD1 (5 bases). The length of the CDR3 is 13 residues. V gave up 3 bases and J gave up 8 bases, with 13 bases separating them. The germline V gene has CDR1 SNHLY and CDR2 FYNNEI. The CDR3 spells CASSDQGAGEAFF. CDR3 in DNA: TGTGCCAGCAGTGACCAGGGTGCAGGGGAAGCTTTCTTT.

This clone was counted once. The V and J genes are TRBV7-2 and TRBJ1-2, with 9 bases that match TRBD1. This CDR3 is built from 15 residues. The germline CDR1 and CDR2 sequences are SGHTA and FQGNSA. The V and J ends lost 5 bases and 5 bases, in that order; junction bases with no gene match: 9. The CDR3 region is CASSHPTGGGYGYTF. CDR3 DNA: TGTGCCAGCAGCCACCCTACAGGGGGCGGGTATGGCTACACCTTC.

The chain couples TRBV5-1 to TRBJ1-4; D is uncertain. V was shortened by 4 bases and J by 7 bases, with 17 bases between the two germline ends. Germline V CDR1 and CDR2: SGHRS, YFSETQ. There are 15 residues in the CDR3. The CDR3 DNA reads TGCGCCAGCAGCGCAGACCGGGGAATAAGTGAAAAACTGTTTTTT. It translates to CASSADRGISEKLFF.

The rearrangement uses TRBV28 and TRBJ2-7; 7 bases line up with TRBD2. Per the germline V gene, CDR1 is MDHEN and CDR2 is SYDVKM. The junction had 12 bases not matched to a gene; V was cut back by 7 bases and J by 3 bases. CDR3 length equals 15 residues. This chain's CDR3 is CASTWGGAKGYEQYF. The CDR3 bases are TGTGCCAGCACCTGGGGAGGGGCCAAGGGCTACGAGCAGTACTTC.

This chain connects TRBV5-8 to TRBJ1-5; 7 positions agree with TRBD1. J lost 6 bases, V lost 2 bases, and 5 bases had no gene match. CDR1 is SGHTS and CDR2 is YDEGEE in the germline V gene. The CDR3 loop spans 14 amino acids. This CDR3 is CASSFGRGTQPQHF. The DNA for the CDR3 is TGTGCCAGCAGCTTCGGCAGGGGGACTCAGCCCCAGCATTTT.

This clone was observed a single time. V and J are TRBV7-9 and TRBJ2-5; D may be TRBD2 (5 bases). There are 13 residues in the CDR3. Trimming removed 4 bases at V and 9 bases at J, with 15 bases between. CDR1 is SEHNR, CDR2 FQNEAQ, per germline (reference sequence). CDR3 DNA: TGTGCCAGCAGCTCCACTAGGCCAAGGGCCCAGTACTTC. Amino acid sequence: CASSSTRPRAQYF.

V gene TRBV5-1 combines with J gene TRBJ1-6; a possible D gene is TRBD1 (5 bases). V was pared by 4 bases and J by 10 bases, with 21 bases between. CDR1 is SGHRS, CDR2 YFSETQ, per germline. This CDR3 region has 16 residues. DNA of the CDR3: TGCGCCAGCAGCCTCTCCCGGGGTGCGGGGGGGTCACCCCTCCACTTT. It codes for CASSLSRGAGGSPLHF.

The rearrangement uses TRBV2 and TRBJ1-5; D gene ambiguous. Germline V gene data show CDR1 as SNHLY and CDR2 as FYNNEI. The CDR3 covers 15 residues. Trimming took off 4 bases at V and 4 bases at J, with 14 bases between the two ends. The CDR3 here is CASSVGFTTNQPQHF. CDR3 bases: TGTGCCAGCAGTGTAGGTTTCACTACAAATCAGCCCCAGCATTTT.

The genes are TRBV19 and TRBJ1-5; 12 bases agree with TRBD1. V trimming: 4 bases; J trimming: 4 bases; junction bases outside the gene matches: 8. The CDR3 contains 17 residues. Germline V gives CDR1 LNHDA, CDR2 SQIVND (reference sequence). The CDR3 is CASSNYRDRGRNQPQHF. The DNA of the CDR3 is TGTGCCAGTAGTAACTACCGGGACAGGGGGCGGAATCAGCCCCAGCATTTT.

The gene calls are TRBV4-2 and TRBJ1-3; D is ambiguous. The CDR3 has 17 amino acids. Trimming left V 1 base short and J 0 bases short, with 13 bases between. In germline, CDR1 is LGHNA, CDR2 YNFKEQ. DNA for the CDR3: TGTGCCAGCAGCCAAGCGTTGCAGGCTGTCTCTGGAAACACCATATATTTT. Translating gives CASSQALQAVSGNTIYF.

Comment on this clone: The junction departs from the called germline gene at one end, perhaps through a read error. This rearrangement joins TRBV7-7 to TRBJ2-3; a weak D match, TRBD2 (5 bases). CDR3 size: 15 residues. Germline CDR1 SSHAT, CDR2 FNYEAQ (reference sequence). The CDR3 reads CASSFGGSNTDTQYF. The CDR3, as DNA: TGTGCTAGCAGCTTTGGTGGGAGTAACACAGATACGCAGTATTTT.